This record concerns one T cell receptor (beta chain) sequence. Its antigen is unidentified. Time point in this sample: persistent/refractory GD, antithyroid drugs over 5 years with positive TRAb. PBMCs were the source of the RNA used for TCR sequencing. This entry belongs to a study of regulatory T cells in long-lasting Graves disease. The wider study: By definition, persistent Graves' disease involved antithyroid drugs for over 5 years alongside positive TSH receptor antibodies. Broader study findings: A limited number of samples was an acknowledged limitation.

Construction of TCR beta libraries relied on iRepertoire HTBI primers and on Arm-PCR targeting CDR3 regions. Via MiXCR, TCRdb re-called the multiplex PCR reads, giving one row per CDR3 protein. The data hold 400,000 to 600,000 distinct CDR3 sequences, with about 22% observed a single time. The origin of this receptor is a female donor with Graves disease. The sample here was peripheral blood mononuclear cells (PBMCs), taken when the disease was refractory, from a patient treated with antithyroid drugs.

As DNA, the CDR3 is TGTGCCAGTAGGATCGGGATTGAAGCTTTCTTT. Translating it yields CASRIGIEAFF. J is TRBJ1-1 and V is TRBV19, with D unclear. Between the trimmed V and J ends, which lost 6 bases and 7 bases, there was a span of 9 bases. The germline gives CDR1 LNHDA, CDR2 SQIVND (reference sequence). This CDR3 is 11 amino acids long.